This T cell receptor (beta chain) was profiled in a study of early T cells in non-severe SARS-CoV-2 infection. Study summary: The authors sequenced bulk RNA from unsorted whole blood, leaving chains unpaired.

Unique molecular identifiers were affixed to single, distinct cDNA molecules. A single record per CDR3 protein comes from TCRdb applying MiXCR to the 5' RACE reads. Of roughly 80,000 distinct CDR3 sequences in the sample, roughly an eighth were seen once. This CDR3 spans 15 amino acids. V was cut by 0 bases and J by 0 bases, with 7 bases left in between. The germline V gene encodes CDR1 SGHTS and CDR2 YDEGEE. Points on this clonotype: As yet, its antigen is unknown.

Study conclusions and caveats: CD4 and private specificities were missed by VDJdb matching, which favored anti-spike CD8 responses.

The sample comprised whole blood. The sequence derives from an adult who was a healthcare worker with PCR-confirmed SARS-CoV-2 infection or an uninfected control (not recorded which). The chain links TRBV5-8 to TRBJ2-1, with D perhaps given as TRBD1 or TRBD2 (6 bases each). This chain's CDR3 is CASSLGGASYNEQFF. As DNA, the CDR3 is TGTGCCAGCAGCTTGGGGGGGGCCTCCTACAATGAGCAGTTCTTC.